This passage covers 10 T cell receptor beta chains from one sample sequenced in a study of blood T cell repertoires in COVID-19. Assay: immunoSEQ multiplex PCR; the TCRdb copy retains only in-frame clones and omits some. The sample includes about 230,000 clones, over 65% seen only once; the top ten take roughly 2.7%. The sequencing input was peripheral blood. The source of these receptors is a woman in her 70s with active or convalescent COVID-19.

V gene TRBV5-4 combines with J gene TRBJ2-2; possibly TRBD2 for D (5 bases). Germline V lookup: CDR1 SGHNT, CDR2 YYREEE (reference sequence). CDR3 size: 14 residues. V dropped 2 bases and J dropped 4 bases, with 9 bases sitting between them. The CDR3: CASSLPGITGELFF. In DNA, the CDR3 is TGTGCCAGCAGCTTACCGGGAATCACCGGGGAGCTGTTTTTT.

This clone came up a few times. The rearrangement links TRBV4-2 to TRBJ1-2; 9 bases agree with TRBD1. The V segment lost 1 base and the J segment 2 bases; nucleotides outside the gene matches: 5. Looked up from germline, CDR1 is LGHNA and CDR2 is YNFKEQ. The CDR3 has 16 amino acids. Written as DNA, the CDR3 is TGTGCCAGCAGCCAAGCGGGGACAGGGTCCAACTATGGCTACACCTTC. Protein product: CASSQAGTGSNYGYTF.

This clone appeared once. The rearrangement links TRBV3-1 (or the pseudogene TRBV3-2) to TRBJ2-1; D may be TRBD2 (5 bases). Per germline, CDR1 LGHDT and CDR2 YNNKEL (reference sequence). The CDR3 is 15 residues long. Trimming shortened V by 3 bases and J by 0 bases, and 9 bases separated the two germline ends. The chain's CDR3 is CASSHAGYSYNEQFF. As DNA, the CDR3 is TGTGCCAGCAGCCACGCGGGCTACTCCTACAATGAGCAGTTCTTC.

The CDR3 coding sequence is TGTGCCAGCAGCTTAGAGAGACTAGCGGGGTCGAGCTCCTACAATGAGCAGTTCTTC. This sequence encodes CASSLERLAGSSSYNEQFF. The gene calls are TRBV11-2 and TRBJ2-1, with 11 positions matching TRBD2. V dropped 0 bases and J dropped 0; count of bases not matched to a gene: 7. Germline CDR1 SGHAT, CDR2 FQNNGV. The CDR3 runs 19 residues.

The chain has TRBV19 and TRBJ2-7, with 11 bases matching TRBD2. This CDR3 has 14 amino acids. The germline V gene encodes CDR1 LNHDA and CDR2 SQIVND (reference sequence). Unmatched junction bases numbered 2, after V lost 7 bases and J lost 0 bases. DNA for the CDR3: TGTGCCAGTAAAACTAGCGGGAGCTCCTACGAGCAGTACTTC. Translating it yields CASKTSGSSYEQYF. The full variable domain, completed using reference TRBV19 and TRBJ2-7, is DGGITQSPKYLFRKEGQNVTLSCEQNLNHDAMYWYRQDPGQGLRLIYYSQIVNDFQKGDIAEGYSVSREKKESFPLTVTSAQKNPTAFYLCASKTSGSSYEQYFGPGTRLTVT.

This clone has just a few counts. The same CDR3 also results from other DNA sequences found in this sample. The CDR3 bases are TGCGCCAGCAGCTTACGACTAGCGGGTGACAATGAGCAGTTCTTC. Translated, it gives CASSLRLAGDNEQFF. The rearrangement links TRBV5-1 to TRBJ2-1, with TRBD2 matching over 10 bases. With 2 bases clipped from V and 5 bases from J, the junction kept 4 bases outside the gene matches. Germline V gene lookup returns CDR1 SGHRS and CDR2 YFSETQ. There are 15 residues in the CDR3.

V and J are TRBV7-9 and TRBJ2-3; 12 positions agree with TRBD2. The germline V gene has CDR1 SEHNR and CDR2 FQNEAQ (reference sequence). CDR3 length: 16 residues. J was trimmed by 3 bases and V by 3 bases; bases with no gene match: 4. The CDR3 nucleotides read TGTGCCAGCAGCTTCGGACTAGCGGGGTATACAGATACGCAGTATTTT. It translates to CASSFGLAGYTDTQYF. Filled out from reference TRBV7-9 and TRBJ2-3, the complete variable domain reads DTGVSQNPRHKITKRGQNVTFRCDPISEHNRLYWYRQTLGQGPEFLTYFQNEAQLEKSRLLSDRFSAERPKGSFSTLEIQRTEQGDSAMYLCASSFGLAGYTDTQYFGPGTRLTVL.

V gene TRBV6-1 combines with J gene TRBJ1-2; D remains ambiguous. This CDR3 is 13 amino acids long. CDR1 and CDR2 from the germline V gene are MNHNS and SASEGT. V lost 3 bases to trimming and J lost 3 bases, with 8 bases between them. The CDR3, as DNA: TGTGCCAGCAGTGAGACGACTGACTATGGCTACACCTTC. This codes for CASSETTDYGYTF.

V and J are TRBV30 and TRBJ1-6, with no clear D. V was pared by 4 bases and J by 10 bases, with 14 bases between. This CDR3 is built from 13 residues. Germline-derived CDR1 and CDR2 are GTSNPN and SVGIG (reference sequence). CDR3 residues: CAWKSGGSSPLHF. The CDR3 bases are TGTGCCTGGAAAAGCGGCGGTAGCTCACCCCTCCACTTT.

This rearrangement joins TRBV30 to TRBJ1-4, with TRBD1 matching over 8 bases. The CDR3 spans 15 residues. Germline CDR1 reads GTSNPN; CDR2 reads SVGIG (reference sequence). Trimming at V came to 0 bases and at J to 8 bases, leaving 8 bases not matched to a gene. The CDR3 sequence: CAWSVYGTGGEKLFF. The CDR3 DNA follows: TGTGCCTGGAGTGTATACGGGACAGGAGGAGAAAAACTGTTTTTT.